This T cell receptor beta chain was identified in a study of blood T cells in healthy people across ages. Regarding the study as a whole: Naive T cell percentage strongly correlated with TCR beta diversity.

The CDR3 runs 14 residues. V lost 4 bases and J 9 bases, leaving 13 bases between the germline ends. Germline values: CDR1 LGHNA, CDR2 YSLEER. This clonotype was observed a single time. The antigen is unknown. Together with a sample-barcoded 5' primer, a J-beta primer mix was included in a second PCR lasting roughly 6 to 12 cycles. A 12-random-nucleotide template-switch adaptor tagged each cDNA molecule. TCRdb re-called the 5' RACE reads through MiXCR, storing one row per CDR3 protein. The data contain about 1.4 million distinct CDR3 sequences, roughly 64% of them seen just once; the ten biggest clones take up 6.5% to 8.5%. Approximately 10 milliliters was the volume of peripheral blood drawn from each donor. Total RNA amounts of at least 6 micrograms were extracted per sample.

The chain couples TRBV4-3 to TRBJ1-6; D is unresolved. This receptor was identified in a man younger than 35 in good health. The sample comprised blood. The CDR3 DNA reads as TGCGCCAGCAGCCCCCTGATGCATAGTTCACCCCTCCACTTT. As protein: CASSPLMHSSPLHF.